This T cell receptor beta chain comes out of a study of persistence of HIV-infected CD4 T cells. Sequencing used immunoSEQ version 4 in survey mode. Measured with immunoSEQ multiplex PCR; TCRdb has only the in-frame clones, and not every one. The data hold about 36,000 clones, with roughly 84% observed a single time. This clone turned up a few times. Its antigen remains unidentified. The stimulus was an HIV-1 Gag 15-mer peptide pool, 0.85 to 1 ug/peptide/mL. Memory cells lacking CD40L and CD69 with high CD45RO were sorted. For at least 4 years, plasma HIV-1 RNA was undetectable (<50 copies/mL). Donors had CD4+ T cell counts above 400 cells/uL and were CMV-seropositive. PBMCs were depleted of CD8+ T cells before stimulation. This CDR3 region has 12 residues. Deletions cut 3 bases from V and 2 bases from J, with 4 bases between. Germline-derived CDR1 and CDR2 are SNHLY and FYNNEI.

This TCR derives from an adult with HIV. The donor label of this sample is uncertain. The sequencing here drew on cultured CD4+ T cells from PBMCs, taken from a patient who received antiretroviral therapy. The rearrangement joins TRBV2 to TRBJ1-1, with no clear D. The CDR3 protein is CASSDFNTEAFF. CDR3 in DNA: TGTGCCAGCAGTGATTTCAACACTGAAGCTTTCTTT.